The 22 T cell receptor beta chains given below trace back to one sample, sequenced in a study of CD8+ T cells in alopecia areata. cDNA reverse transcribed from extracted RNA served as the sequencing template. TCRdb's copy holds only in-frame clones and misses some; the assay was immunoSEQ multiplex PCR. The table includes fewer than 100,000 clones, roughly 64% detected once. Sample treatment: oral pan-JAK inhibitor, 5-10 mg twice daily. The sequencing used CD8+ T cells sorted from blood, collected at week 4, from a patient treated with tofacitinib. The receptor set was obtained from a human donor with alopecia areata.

CDR3 coding DNA: TGTGCCAGCAGTCCGACAGGGCCGGAAAAACTGTTTTTT. It is translated as CASSPTGPEKLFF. This chain joins TRBV27 and TRBJ1-4, with TRBD1 matching 7 bases. There are 13 residues in the CDR3. Germline V CDR1 and CDR2: MNHEY, SMNVEV (reference sequence). V lost 5 bases, J lost 8 bases, and 5 bases stayed unmatched.

The CDR3 region has the DNA TGTGCCAGCAGCTTCGGCCTGGGGGGCAACACTGAAGCTTTCTTT. This codes for CASSFGLGGNTEAFF. V and J are TRBV5-6 and TRBJ1-1; a weak D match, TRBD1 (6 bases). This CDR3 is built from 15 residues. Between the trimmed V and J ends, which lost 2 bases and 2 bases, there was a span of 13 bases. Germline CDR1 SGHDT, CDR2 YYEEEE. The full variable domain, in which reference TRBV5-6 and TRBJ1-1 provide the parts outside the CDR3, is DAGVTQSPTHLIKTRGQQVTLRCSPKSGHDTVSWYQQALGQGPQFIFQYYEEEERQRGNFPDRFSGHQFPNYSSELNVNALLLGDSALYLCASSFGLGGNTEAFFGQGTRLTVV.

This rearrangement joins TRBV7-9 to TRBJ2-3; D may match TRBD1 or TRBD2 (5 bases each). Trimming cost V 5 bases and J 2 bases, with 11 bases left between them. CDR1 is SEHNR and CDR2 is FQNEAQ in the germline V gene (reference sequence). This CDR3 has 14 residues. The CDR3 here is CASSRDGNTDTQYF. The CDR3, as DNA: TGTGCCAGCAGCCGGGACGGCAACACAGATACGCAGTATTTT. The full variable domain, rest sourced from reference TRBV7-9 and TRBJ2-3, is DTGVSQNPRHKITKRGQNVTFRCDPISEHNRLYWYRQTLGQGPEFLTYFQNEAQLEKSRLLSDRFSAERPKGSFSTLEIQRTEQGDSAMYLCASSRDGNTDTQYFGPGTRLTVL.

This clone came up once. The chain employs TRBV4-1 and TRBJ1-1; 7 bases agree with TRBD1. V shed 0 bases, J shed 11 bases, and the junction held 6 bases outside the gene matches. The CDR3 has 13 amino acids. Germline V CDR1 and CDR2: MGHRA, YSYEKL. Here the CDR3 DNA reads TGCGCCAGCAGCCAAGAAGGGGGCTGGGAGGCTTTCTTT. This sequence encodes CASSQEGGWEAFF.

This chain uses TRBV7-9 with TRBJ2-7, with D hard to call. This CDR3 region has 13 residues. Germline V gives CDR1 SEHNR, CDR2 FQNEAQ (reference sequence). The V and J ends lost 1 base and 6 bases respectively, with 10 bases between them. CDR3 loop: CASSLGFLSEQYF. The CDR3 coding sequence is TGTGCCAGCAGCTTAGGTTTCCTAAGCGAGCAGTACTTC.

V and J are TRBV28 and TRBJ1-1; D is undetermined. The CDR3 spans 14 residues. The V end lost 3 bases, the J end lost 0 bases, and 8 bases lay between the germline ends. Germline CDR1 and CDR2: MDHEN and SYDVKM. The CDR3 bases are TGTGCCAGCAGTTTCCGCGGGATGAACACTGAAGCTTTCTTT. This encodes CASSFRGMNTEAFF.

CDR3: CASSLVVLGSNEQFF. The CDR3 DNA reads as TGCGCCAGCAGCTTGGTCGTACTAGGGTCCAATGAGCAGTTCTTC. The V call is TRBV5-1, the J call TRBJ2-1; D is perhaps TRBD2 (5 bases). V gave up 0 bases and J gave up 6 bases, with 13 bases separating them. Germline CDR1 reads SGHRS; CDR2 reads YFSETQ. The CDR3 length is 15 residues.

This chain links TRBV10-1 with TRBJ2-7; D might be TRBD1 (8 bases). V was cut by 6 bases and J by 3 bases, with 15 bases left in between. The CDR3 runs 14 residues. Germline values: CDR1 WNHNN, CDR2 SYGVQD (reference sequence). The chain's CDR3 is CASSTDRDYYEQYF. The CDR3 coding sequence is TGCGCCAGCAGCACGGACAGGGACTACTACGAGCAGTACTTC.

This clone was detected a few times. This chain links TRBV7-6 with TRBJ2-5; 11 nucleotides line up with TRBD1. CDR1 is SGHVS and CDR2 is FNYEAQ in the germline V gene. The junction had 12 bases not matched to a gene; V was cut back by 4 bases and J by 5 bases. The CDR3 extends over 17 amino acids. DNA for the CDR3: TGTGCCAGCAGCTCCCGGGAAGGACAGGGGGCTTTTGAGACCCAGTACTTC. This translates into CASSSREGQGAFETQYF.

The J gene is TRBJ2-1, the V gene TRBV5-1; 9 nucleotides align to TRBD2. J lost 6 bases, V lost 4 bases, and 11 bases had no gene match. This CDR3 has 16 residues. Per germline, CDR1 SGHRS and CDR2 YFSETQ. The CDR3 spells CASSPMISGRGNEQFF. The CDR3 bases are TGCGCCAGCAGCCCCATGATTAGCGGGAGAGGCAATGAGCAGTTCTTC.

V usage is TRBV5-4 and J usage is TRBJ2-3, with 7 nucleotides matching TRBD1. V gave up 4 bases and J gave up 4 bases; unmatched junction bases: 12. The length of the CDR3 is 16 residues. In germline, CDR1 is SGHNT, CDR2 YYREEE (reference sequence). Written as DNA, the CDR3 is TGTGCCAGCAGCCCCGACAGGGTCGTATCTTCAGATACGCAGTATTTT. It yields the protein CASSPDRVVSSDTQYF.

CDR3 sequence (DNA): TGTGCCTGGAGTGTGGGGATAGGGTACAATGAGCAGTTCTTC. Translating it yields CAWSVGIGYNEQFF. The rearrangement joins TRBV30 to TRBJ2-1; no definite D call. The CDR3 sequence is 14 residues long. Deletions cut 0 bases from V and 4 bases from J, with 10 bases between. Germline lookup yields CDR1 GTSNPN and CDR2 SVGIG (reference sequence).

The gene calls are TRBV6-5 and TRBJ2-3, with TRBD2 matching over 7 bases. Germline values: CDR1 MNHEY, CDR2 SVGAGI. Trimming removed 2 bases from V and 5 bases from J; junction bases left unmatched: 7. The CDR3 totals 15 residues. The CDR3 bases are TGTGCCAGCAGTTACGTGGCGGGGGTGATAGATACGCAGTATTTT. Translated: CASSYVAGVIDTQYF.

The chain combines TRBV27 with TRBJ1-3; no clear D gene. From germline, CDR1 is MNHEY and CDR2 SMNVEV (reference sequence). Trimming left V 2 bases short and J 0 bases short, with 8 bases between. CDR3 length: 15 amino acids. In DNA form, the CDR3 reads TGTGCCAGCAGTTTACAAGGGATCTCTGGAAACACCATATATTTT. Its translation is CASSLQGISGNTIYF.

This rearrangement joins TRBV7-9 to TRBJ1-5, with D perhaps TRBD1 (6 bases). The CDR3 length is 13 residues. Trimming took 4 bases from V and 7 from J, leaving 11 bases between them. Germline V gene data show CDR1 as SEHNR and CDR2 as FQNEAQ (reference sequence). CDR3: CASSSGAEQPQHF. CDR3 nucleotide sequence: TGTGCCAGCAGCTCAGGGGCTGAACAGCCCCAGCATTTT.

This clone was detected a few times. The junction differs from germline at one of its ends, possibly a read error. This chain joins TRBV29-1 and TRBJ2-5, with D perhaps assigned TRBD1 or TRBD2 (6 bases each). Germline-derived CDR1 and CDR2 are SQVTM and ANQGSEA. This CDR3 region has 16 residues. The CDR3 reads CSVEGGCEGGGETQYF. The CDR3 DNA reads TGCAGCGTGGAAGGGGGTTGCGAGGGGGGCGGCGAGACCCAGTACTTC.

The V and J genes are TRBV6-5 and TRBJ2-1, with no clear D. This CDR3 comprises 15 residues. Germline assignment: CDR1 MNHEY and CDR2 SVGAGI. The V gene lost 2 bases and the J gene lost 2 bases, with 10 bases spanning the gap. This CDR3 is CASSYGRSTYNEQFF. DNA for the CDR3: TGTGCCAGCAGTTACGGCCGGTCCACCTACAATGAGCAGTTCTTC.

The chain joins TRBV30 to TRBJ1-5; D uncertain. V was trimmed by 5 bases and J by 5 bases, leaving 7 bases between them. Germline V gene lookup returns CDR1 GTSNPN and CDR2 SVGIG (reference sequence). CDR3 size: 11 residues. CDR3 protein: CAWGMDQPQHF. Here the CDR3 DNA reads TGTGCCTGGGGTATGGATCAGCCCCAGCATTTT.

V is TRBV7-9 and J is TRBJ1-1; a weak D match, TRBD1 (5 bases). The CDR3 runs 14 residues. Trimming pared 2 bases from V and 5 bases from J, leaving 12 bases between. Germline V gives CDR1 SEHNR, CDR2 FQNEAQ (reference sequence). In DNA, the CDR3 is TGTGCCAGCAGCTTACAGGGAGGTGGGACTGAAGCTTTCTTT. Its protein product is CASSLQGGGTEAFF.

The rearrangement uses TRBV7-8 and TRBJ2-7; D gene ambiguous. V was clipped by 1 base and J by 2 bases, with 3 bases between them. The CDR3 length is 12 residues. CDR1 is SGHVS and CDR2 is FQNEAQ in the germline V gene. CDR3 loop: CASSLGTYEQYF. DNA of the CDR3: TGTGCCAGCAGCTTAGGGACCTACGAGCAGTACTTC.

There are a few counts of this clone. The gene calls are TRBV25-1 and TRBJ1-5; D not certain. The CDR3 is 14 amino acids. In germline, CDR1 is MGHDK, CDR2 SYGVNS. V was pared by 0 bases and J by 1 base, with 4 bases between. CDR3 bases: TGTGCCAGCAGTGAATATGGAAGCAATCAGCCCCAGCATTTT. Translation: CASSEYGSNQPQHF.

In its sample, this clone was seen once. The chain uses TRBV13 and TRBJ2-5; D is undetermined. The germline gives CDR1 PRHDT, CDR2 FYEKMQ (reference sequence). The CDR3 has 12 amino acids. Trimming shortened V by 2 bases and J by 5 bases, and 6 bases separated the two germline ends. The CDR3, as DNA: TGTGCCAGCAGCTTAACGCGGGAGACCCAGTACTTC. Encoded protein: CASSLTRETQYF.